These 9 T cell receptor beta chains originate from one sample sequenced in a study of CD8 T cells in Susac syndrome. A quantity of roughly 0.5 to 1 ug RNA underwent reverse transcription using random hexamers. Via MiXCR, TCRdb re-called the immunoSEQ multiplex PCR reads, giving one row per CDR3 protein. The sample yields about 150,000 distinct CDR3 sequences, over 95% seen once. What was sequenced was CD8+ T cells from PBMCs. All receptors derive from a human donor with multiple sclerosis.

The genes are TRBV27 and TRBJ1-6, with D unclear. The V end lost 6 bases, the J end lost 9 bases, and 15 bases lay between the germline ends. Germline V gene data show CDR1 as MNHEY and CDR2 as SMNVEV (reference sequence). The length of the CDR3 is 14 residues. The CDR3 sequence: CASSPPPPSSPLHF. As DNA, the CDR3 is TGTGCCAGCAGCCCACCCCCGCCATCTTCACCCCTCCACTTT.

The chain joins TRBV6-5 to TRBJ2-2, with D unresolved. V was pared by 2 bases and J by 5 bases, with 6 bases between. CDR3 length equals 13 residues. Germline CDR1 MNHEY, CDR2 SVGAGI. CDR3 nucleotide sequence: TGTGCCAGCAGTTACGTCGGGACCGGGGAGCTGTTTTTT. Translation: CASSYVGTGELFF.

The chain combines TRBV7-2 with TRBJ2-3; 11 nucleotides agree with TRBD2. Germline values: CDR1 SGHTA, CDR2 FQGNSA. The J segment lost 2 bases and the V segment lost 5 bases, leaving 6 bases of the junction unmatched. The CDR3 contains 16 residues. The CDR3 region is CASSLLAGGITDTQYF. CDR3 in DNA: TGTGCCAGCAGCCTCCTAGCGGGGGGCATCACAGATACGCAGTATTTT.

This clonotype was detected once. The chain carries TRBV27 and TRBJ2-1; D might be TRBD1 (5 bases). Germline V gene lookup returns CDR1 MNHEY and CDR2 SMNVEV (reference sequence). The germline V and J ends were trimmed by 4 bases and 3 bases, with 16 bases remaining between them. There are 16 residues in the CDR3. This CDR3 reads CASSSSVTAYYNEQFF. CDR3 coding DNA: TGTGCCAGCAGTTCCTCAGTGACAGCTTACTACAATGAGCAGTTCTTC.

The rearrangement joins TRBV29-1 to TRBJ2-2; D ambiguous. The CDR3 contains 15 residues. The V end lost 6 bases, the J end lost 0 bases, and 14 bases lay between the germline ends. Per germline, CDR1 SQVTM and CDR2 ANQGSEA. The CDR3 region is CSVVRLETNTGELFF. The DNA for the CDR3 is TGCAGCGTCGTCCGACTGGAGACGAACACCGGGGAGCTGTTTTTT.

The chain has TRBV3-1 and TRBJ1-2; D gene unclear. Trimming took 0 bases from V and 8 from J, leaving 16 bases between them. Per germline, CDR1 LGHDT and CDR2 YNNKEL (reference sequence). The CDR3 runs 15 residues. CDR3 loop: CASSQDAFARAGYTF. The CDR3 DNA reads TGTGCCAGCAGCCAAGATGCATTCGCGCGGGCCGGCTACACCTTC.

J is TRBJ2-3 and V is TRBV12-3 or TRBV12-4, with 9 bases fitting TRBD2. J lost 6 bases, V lost 2 bases, and 0 bases had no gene match. The CDR3 is 13 residues long. This CDR3 is CASSLTSGDTQYF. In DNA form, the CDR3 reads TGTGCCAGCAGTTTAACTAGCGGGGATACGCAGTATTTT.

The chain joins TRBV15 to TRBJ2-7; D is ambiguous. The CDR3 runs 16 residues. The V end lost 0 bases, the J end lost 6 bases, and 18 bases lay between the germline ends. Germline V gene sequence: CDR1 LNHNV, CDR2 YYDKDF (reference sequence). CDR3 coding DNA: TGTGCCACCAGCAGAGATCTTAGCACCACACACAGCGAGCAGTACGTC. Translated, it gives CATSRDLSTTHSEQYV.

The J gene is TRBJ2-3, the V gene TRBV5-6; a weak D match, TRBD2 (5 bases). Looked up from germline, CDR1 is SGHDT and CDR2 is YYEEEE. The CDR3 loop spans 12 amino acids. V lost 3 bases to trimming and J lost 6 bases, with 8 bases between them. The CDR3 nucleotides are TGTGCCAGCAGCTGGACGGGGGATACGCAGTATTTT. Protein sequence: CASSWTGDTQYF.